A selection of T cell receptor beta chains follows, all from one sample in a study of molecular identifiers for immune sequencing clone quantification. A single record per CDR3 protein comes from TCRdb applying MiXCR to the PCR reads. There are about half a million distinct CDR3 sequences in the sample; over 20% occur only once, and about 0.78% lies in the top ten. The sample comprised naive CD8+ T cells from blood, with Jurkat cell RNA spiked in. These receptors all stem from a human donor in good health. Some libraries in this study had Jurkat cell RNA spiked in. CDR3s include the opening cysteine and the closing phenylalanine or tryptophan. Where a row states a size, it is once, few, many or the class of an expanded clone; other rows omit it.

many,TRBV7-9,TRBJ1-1,CASSTPENTEAFF
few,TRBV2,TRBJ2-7,CASSYPDRGQYEQYF
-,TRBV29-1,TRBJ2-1,CSVEVAGVRYNEQFF
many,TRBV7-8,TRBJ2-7,CASSALVPEQYF
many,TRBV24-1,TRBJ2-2,CASRGLDTGELFF
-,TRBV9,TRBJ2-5,CASSEYDGGSRGQETQYF
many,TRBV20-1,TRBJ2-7,CSAGDGTEEQYF
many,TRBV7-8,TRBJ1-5,CASSIEGLCSNQPQHF
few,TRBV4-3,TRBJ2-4,CASSPRTGANIQYF
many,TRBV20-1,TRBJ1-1,CSASPWRGNTEAFF
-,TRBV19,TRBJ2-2,CASSIEGTGLSGELFF
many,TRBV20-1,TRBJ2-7,CSAPSAGGPYEQYF
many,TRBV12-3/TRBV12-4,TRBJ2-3,CASSLDPPHRTDTQYF
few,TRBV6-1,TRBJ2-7,CASSPPVTGATYEQYF
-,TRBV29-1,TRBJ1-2,CSVEAGFGYTF
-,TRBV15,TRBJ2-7,CATSRDITPVYEQYF
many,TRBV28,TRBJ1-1,CASSLHRGRSEAFF
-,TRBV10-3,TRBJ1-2,CAITEGQAVHYGYTF
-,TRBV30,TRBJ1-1,CAWSVVQGRTEAFF
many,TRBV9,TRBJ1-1,CASSEWSNTEAFF
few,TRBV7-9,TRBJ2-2,CASSLEGASTGELFF
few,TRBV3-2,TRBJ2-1,CASSPRLVGEQFF
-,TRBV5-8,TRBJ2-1,CASSLNSHNEQLF
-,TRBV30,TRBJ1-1,CAWTSLEATEAFF
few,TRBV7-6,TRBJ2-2,CASSSYGELFF
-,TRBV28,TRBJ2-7,CASVPSGASYEQYF
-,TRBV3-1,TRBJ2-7,CASSQATAGVSYEQYF
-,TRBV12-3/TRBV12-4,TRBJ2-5,CASKYGTGGETQYF
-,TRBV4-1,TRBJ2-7,CASSLIVLEQYF